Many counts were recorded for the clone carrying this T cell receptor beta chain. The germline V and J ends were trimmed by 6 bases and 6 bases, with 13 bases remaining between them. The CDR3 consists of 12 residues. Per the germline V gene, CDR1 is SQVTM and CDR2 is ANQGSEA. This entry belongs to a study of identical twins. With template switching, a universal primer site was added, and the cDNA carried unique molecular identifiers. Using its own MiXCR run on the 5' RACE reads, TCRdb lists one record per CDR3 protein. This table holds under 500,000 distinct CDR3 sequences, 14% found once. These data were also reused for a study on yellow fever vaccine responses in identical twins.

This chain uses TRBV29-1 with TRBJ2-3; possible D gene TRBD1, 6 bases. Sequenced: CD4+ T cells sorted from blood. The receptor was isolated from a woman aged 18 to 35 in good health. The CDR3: CSVFQGSDTQYF. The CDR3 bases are TGCAGCGTATTTCAGGGGTCGGATACGCAGTATTTT.